The 3 T cell receptor beta chains listed next were all sequenced from one sample in a study of beta chain features in type 1 diabetes. Sequenced material consisted of expressed TCRB transcripts (all of the isolated RNA was reverse transcribed). Generated by immunoSEQ multiplex PCR, the TCRdb table keeps only in-frame clones and is missing some. The sample holds roughly 180,000 clones, approximately 13% seen once. Sequences were obtained from central memory CD4+ T cells from blood. The receptors come from a woman younger than 35 in good health.

The sample holds a few counts of this clone. The chain employs TRBV18 and TRBJ1-1; D might be TRBD1 (6 bases). V lost 8 bases and J 10 bases, leaving 17 bases between the germline ends. The CDR3 sequence is 12 residues long. The germline V gene encodes CDR1 KGHSH and CDR2 LQKENI. CDR3 bases: TGTGCCAGCACGGGACAACTCTGGGGAGCTTTCTTT. It translates to CASTGQLWGAFF.

This clone has a handful of counts. V usage is TRBV29-1 and J usage is TRBJ2-1; 14 bases are a match to TRBD2. V dropped 2 bases and J dropped 7; count of bases not matched to a gene: 7. Germline V gene data show CDR1 as SQVTM and CDR2 as ANQGSEA. The CDR3 contains 16 residues. This chain's CDR3 is CSVESTGTSGRNEQFF. The CDR3 DNA reads as TGCAGCGTTGAATCAACCGGGACTAGCGGGAGAAATGAGCAGTTCTTC.

The chain employs TRBV11-2 and TRBJ1-2; unclear D gene. This CDR3 is built from 15 residues. The germline V and J ends were trimmed by 2 bases and 4 bases, with 14 bases remaining between them. The germline V gene has CDR1 SGHAT and CDR2 FQNNGV. In nucleotides, the CDR3 is TGTGCCAGCAGCTTACAGGCCATGGGTGGCTATGGCTACACCTTC. This encodes CASSLQAMGGYGYTF.